This TCR beta chain was retrieved from a study of response to subunit inactivated influenza vaccine (dated by TCRdb to between 2018 and 2020). About the study as a whole: The study used deep quantitative T cell receptor repertoire profiling to track responses to a trivalent subunit inactivated influenza vaccine. What the research found in general, with its limitations: The authors suggested that each seasonal influenza vaccination may recruit only a limited number of new T cells.

Remarks on this clonotype: Its antigen is currently not known. Per-base quality was not reported, and no clone a single base away is much larger than it.

Receptors were amplified or captured by RT-PCR. The sample was run on an Illumina HiSeq 2500. TCRdb took the public reads, trimmed them with fastp at Q25, ran MiXCR for clone calling and kept in-frame beta chains. Records with the same CDR3 protein are collapsed into one entry carrying the most frequent genes and DNA. The sample yields around 490,000 distinct CDR3 sequences; 7.6% were counted once. The ten largest clones represent about an eighth of the sample. The clonotype comes from a man between 50 and 69 years old who received an inactivated influenza vaccine. Donor details come from another sample of the same person, matched by shared clones. Sequenced material: PBMCs from blood, taken less than 30 months after vaccination.

The DNA sequence reads TGTGCCTGGAGTGAATACAATGAGCAGTTCTTC. Translated, this gives CAWSEYNEQFF. Rearrangement joined TRBV30 to TRBJ2-1; the D gene lacks a confident call. V and J lose 1 base and 4 bases, and a span of 2 bases separates them. CDR1 and CDR2 are read off the germline V gene (reference sequence) as GTSNPN and SVGIG. The CDR3 runs 11 amino acids, cysteine and phenylalanine included. The kept DNA is CDR3 alone, 33 bases in frame from the first base.